This TCR beta chain was retrieved from a study of OX40 agonist ivuxolimab in advanced cancers. The V gene lost 8 bases and the J gene lost 3 bases, with 7 bases spanning the gap. The V gene's germline CDR1 is SNHLY and CDR2 FYNNEI. This CDR3 spans 11 amino acids. Some clones are missing from TCRdb's copy, which holds only in-frame ones; the method was immunoSEQ multiplex PCR. In the table there are under 25,000 clones, 82% of which are singletons. The origin of this receptor is an adult with an advanced solid tumor such as melanoma, head and neck, liver or kidney cancer. This sequence joins TRBV2 and TRBJ1-1; TRBD1 might be the D (5 bases). Sequencing used CD4+ or CD8+ T cells sorted from blood, obtained in a trial of the OX40 agonist ivuxolimab. Here the CDR3 reads CASGGYTEAFF. The CDR3 DNA is TGTGCCAGCGGGGGGTACACTGAAGCTTTCTTT.